This entry is about one T cell receptor (beta chain). This entry is derived from a study of immune evolution from preneoplasia to lung adenocarcinoma. Patients had resection in Japan or China between about 2013 and 2018. Each case's diagnosis was confirmed by two pathologists on H&E. Method: immunoSEQ multiplex PCR; TCRdb's copy keeps in-frame clones and lacks some. This table holds a few thousand clones, 75% to 90% found once. CDR1 and CDR2 from the germline V gene are SQVTM and ANQGSEA. CDR3 length equals 14 residues. Trimming cost V 4 bases and J 4 bases, with 17 bases left between them. This receptor was identified in a person in their sixties or seventies with lung adenocarcinoma. Sequencing used FFPE minimally invasive lung adenocarcinoma tissue. The V gene is TRBV29-1, the J gene TRBJ2-7, with a tentative D call TRBD2 (5 bases). The CDR3 bases are TGCAGCGTTGTAGTAGTGGAGGATCCTTACGAGCAGTACTTC. Amino acid sequence: CSVVVVEDPYEQYF.